This T cell receptor beta chain was obtained from a study of vaccination effects on CD4 cells after COVID-19. Study at large: Samples collected post-vaccine were obtained a median of 72 days after the second dose. Study-level findings and limits: Marked clonal contraction of infection- and vaccine-induced clones was seen late after vaccination.

Method: immunoSEQ multiplex PCR; TCRdb's copy keeps in-frame clones and lacks some. The sample carries about 45,000 clones, 72% recorded once. CDR1 and CDR2 (germline): DFQATT, SNEGSKA (reference sequence). Trimming pared 3 bases from V and 7 bases from J, leaving 16 bases between. The CDR3 spans 14 residues. With roughly 9 days of culture completed, CD4+ T cells were isolated. Vaccination of participants consisted of two doses of either the BNT162b2 or mRNA-1273 vaccine. Of note for this clone: No antigen is known for it.

The receptor was derived from a human donor who received a COVID-19 vaccine. The source material was CD4+ T cells from PBMCs cultured without peptide, sampled after COVID-19 vaccination. The chain recombines TRBV20-1 with TRBJ2-4; D ambiguous. In DNA, the CDR3 is TGCAGTGCTAGTACACCTCAAGAAAAGAACATTCAGTACTTC. It translates to CSASTPQEKNIQYF.